The 20 T cell receptor beta chains presented below share a single source sample, sequenced in a study of shared clonotypes between healthy human individuals. Repertoires were generated with immunoSEQ multiplex PCR, while TCRdb's copy carries only in-frame clones and drops some. The sample carries 2.5 million or so clones, more than 80% recorded once. Material for sequencing was naive CD4+ T cells sorted from blood. Subset reported: CD45RA+ positively selected. These receptors originate from a young man in good health.

This chain connects TRBV19 to TRBJ1-2; TRBD1 matches at 10 bases. Germline CDR1 LNHDA, CDR2 SQIVND (reference sequence). V gave up 4 bases and J gave up 0 bases; unmatched junction bases: 8. The CDR3 loop spans 17 amino acids. The CDR3 DNA is TGTGCCAGTAGTAACAGAGACAGGGGGCGAGCTAACTATGGCTACACCTTC. It specifies CASSNRDRGRANYGYTF. Complete variable domain (other parts from reference TRBV19 and TRBJ1-2): DGGITQSPKYLFRKEGQNVTLSCEQNLNHDAMYWYRQDPGQGLRLIYYSQIVNDFQKGDIAEGYSVSREKKESFPLTVTSAQKNPTAFYLCASSNRDRGRANYGYTFGSGTRLTVV.

Of note for this clone: The same CDR3 can be traced to other DNA sequences in this sample. This chain uses TRBV2 with TRBJ2-7, with a possible D match to TRBD1 (5 bases). The V and J ends lost 6 bases and 3 bases respectively, with 12 bases between them. Germline CDR1 and CDR2: SNHLY and FYNNEI. The CDR3 length is 13 residues. Here the CDR3 reads CASRADRSYEQYF. CDR3 coding DNA: TGTGCCAGCAGAGCTGACAGAAGCTACGAGCAGTACTTC.

The chain employs TRBV6-6 and TRBJ2-4; D might be TRBD2 (5 bases). Trimming shortened V by 4 bases and J by 0 bases, and 7 bases separated the two germline ends. Germline V gives CDR1 MNHNY, CDR2 SVGAGI (reference sequence). CDR3 size: 14 residues. This CDR3 reads CASSSAGAKNIQYF. Written as DNA, the CDR3 is TGTGCCAGCAGTTCCGCGGGAGCCAAAAACATTCAGTACTTC.

Comments on this clone: The sample has other DNA sequences that encode this CDR3 too. The CDR3 protein is CAWSVRAGGQPQHF. The CDR3 DNA reads TGTGCCTGGAGTGTACGGGCAGGGGGTCAGCCCCAGCATTTT. This chain uses TRBV30 with TRBJ1-5; TRBD1 matches 7 bases. Germline V CDR1 and CDR2: GTSNPN, SVGIG (reference sequence). V lost 0 bases and J lost 6; bases outside the gene matches: 5. This CDR3 has 14 residues.

This clone was counted a single time. V usage is TRBV10-1 and J usage is TRBJ2-2; D remains ambiguous. Germline CDR1 WNHNN, CDR2 SYGVQD (reference sequence). V was clipped by 2 bases and J by 7 bases, with 8 bases between them. This CDR3 contains 13 residues. CDR3 residues: CASSERTGGELFF. CDR3 in DNA: TGCGCCAGCAGTGAGCGTACGGGCGGGGAGCTGTTTTTT.

V and J are TRBV5-1 and TRBJ2-2; D is perhaps TRBD2 (5 bases). CDR3 length: 14 residues. Per germline, CDR1 SGHRS and CDR2 YFSETQ. V was clipped by 0 bases and J by 6 bases, with 9 bases between them. CDR3 in DNA: TGCGCCAGCAGCTTGGCCGGGGTTTCCGGGGAGCTGTTTTTT. It encodes CASSLAGVSGELFF.

This clone showed up just once. Additional DNA sequences in this sample encode the identical CDR3. The gene calls are TRBV30 and TRBJ2-3, with unresolved D. Per germline, CDR1 GTSNPN and CDR2 SVGIG (reference sequence). There are 12 residues in the CDR3. V was trimmed by 2 bases and J by 2 bases, leaving 5 bases between them. DNA of the CDR3: TGTGCCTGGAGTAAACTCACAGATACGCAGTATTTT. Protein: CAWSKLTDTQYF.

This chain connects TRBV7-9 to TRBJ2-7; 11 nucleotides line up with TRBD2. CDR3 length: 17 amino acids. CDR1 SEHNR and CDR2 FQNEAQ come from the germline V gene (reference sequence). The V segment lost 5 bases and the J segment 1 base; nucleotides outside the gene matches: 10. The CDR3 bases are TGTGCCAGCAGCAGTGGACTAGCGGGTATGGCTTCCTACGAGCAGTACTTC. It yields the protein CASSSGLAGMASYEQYF.

This rearrangement joins TRBV21-1 to TRBJ2-7. TRBV21-1 is reported as a pseudogene. The CDR3 runs 15 residues. The CDR3 nucleotides are TGTGCCAGCATCCGAATTACAAGGGCCTCCTACGAGCAGTACTTC. This gives the protein CASIRITRASYEQYF.

V usage is TRBV7-2 and J usage is TRBJ2-7; 9 nucleotides match TRBD2. CDR1 is SGHTA, CDR2 FQGNSA, per germline. The CDR3 covers 15 residues. After removal of 2 bases from V and 4 bases from J, the junction contained 6 bases not matched to a gene. As DNA, the CDR3 is TGTGCCAGCAGCTTACTTAGCGGGAGTGGGTACGAGCAGTACTTC. Its protein is CASSLLSGSGYEQYF.

There are a few counts of this clone. This CDR3 is also generated by other DNA sequences in the sample. The V gene is TRBV29-1, the J gene TRBJ1-1, with D possibly matching TRBD1 (6 bases). Trimming removed 4 bases from V and 1 base from J, with 7 bases in between. The CDR3 spans 12 residues. Germline assignment: CDR1 SQVTM and CDR2 ANQGSEA. CDR3 sequence reads: CSVGQENTEAFF. In nucleotides, the CDR3 is TGCAGCGTTGGACAGGAGAACACTGAAGCTTTCTTT. Combining the CDR3 with reference TRBV29-1 and TRBJ1-1 gives the whole variable domain SAVISQKPSRDICQRGTSLTIQCQVDSQVTMMFWYRQQPGQSLTLIATANQGSEATYESGFVIDKFPISRPNLTFSTLTVSNMSPEDSSIYLCSVGQENTEAFFGQGTRLTVV.

Points on this clone: Other DNA variants within this sample encode the same CDR3. The CDR3 DNA sequence: TGTGCCAGCAGCTTATTGGCTAACTATGGCTACACCTTC. Its translation: CASSLLANYGYTF. The rearrangement links TRBV7-2 to TRBJ1-2; D is unclear. Trimming took 2 bases from V and 0 from J, leaving 4 bases between them. The CDR3 sequence is 13 residues long. CDR1 is SGHTA and CDR2 is FQGNSA in the germline V gene. Looking up the rest from reference TRBV7-2 and TRBJ1-2 gives the full variable domain: GAGVSQSPSNKVTEKGKDVELRCDPISGHTALYWYRQSLGQGLEFLIYFQGNSAPDKSGLPSDRFSAERTGGSVSTLTIQRTQQEDSAVYLCASSLLANYGYTFGSGTRLTVV.

The rearrangement joins TRBV5-6 to TRBJ2-3; 7 bases map to TRBD2. CDR1 and CDR2 (germline): SGHDT, YYEEEE. Germline trimming cut 3 bases from V and 2 bases from J; bases unmatched to any gene: 6. There are 15 residues in the CDR3. CDR3 residues: CASSWPGLYTDTQYF. The CDR3 nucleotides are TGTGCCAGCAGCTGGCCGGGACTATACACAGATACGCAGTATTTT.

The CDR3 loop reads CTSSPDGGPGTGELFF. In DNA form, the CDR3 reads TGCACCAGCAGCCCCGATGGGGGGCCGGGCACCGGGGAGCTGTTTTTT. The rearrangement links TRBV1 to TRBJ2-2. TRBV1 is designated a pseudogene. This CDR3 spans 16 amino acids.

Concerning this clone: The identical CDR3 is also encoded by other nucleotide sequences in the sample. The chain couples TRBV4-1 to TRBJ1-5, with D perhaps TRBD1 (5 bases). CDR3 length equals 15 residues. Germline V gene lookup returns CDR1 MGHRA and CDR2 YSYEKL. Between the trimmed V and J ends, which lost 1 base and 3 bases, there was a span of 10 bases. CDR3 sequence reads: CASSQGRQPNQPQHF. CDR3 in DNA: TGCGCCAGCAGCCAAGGCAGACAGCCCAATCAGCCCCAGCATTTT.

This clone showed up just once. The rearrangement uses TRBV2 and TRBJ2-2; D unresolved. The germline CDR1 and CDR2 sequences are SNHLY and FYNNEI. The CDR3 runs to 14 residues. V lost 6 bases to trimming and J lost 0 bases, with 8 bases between them. The CDR3 DNA is TGTGCCAGCAGAAGAGAGACGAACACCGGGGAGCTGTTTTTT. Amino acids: CASRRETNTGELFF.

This chain connects TRBV27 to TRBJ2-3; 14 bases line up with TRBD2. The CDR3 consists of 16 residues. CDR1 is MNHEY and CDR2 is SMNVEV in the germline V gene (reference sequence). The trim removed 6 bases at V and 3 bases at J, leaving 5 bases unmatched. In nucleotides, the CDR3 is TGTGCCAGCAGACCCCGGACTAGCGGGAGGACAGATACGCAGTATTTT. It is translated as CASRPRTSGRTDTQYF.

The rearrangement joins TRBV27 to TRBJ2-3, with D possibly being TRBD1 (5 bases). The V gene's germline CDR1 is MNHEY and CDR2 SMNVEV (reference sequence). Trimming shortened V by 2 bases and J by 4 bases, and 10 bases separated the two germline ends. This CDR3 region has 14 residues. CDR3 DNA sequence: TGTGCCAGCAGTTTAGTGGGGCCGCCAGATACGCAGTATTTT. As protein: CASSLVGPPDTQYF.

The gene calls are TRBV29-1 and TRBJ2-3, with 8 bases identical to TRBD2. Germline V gene lookup returns CDR1 SQVTM and CDR2 ANQGSEA. This CDR3 comprises 15 residues. The V and J ends lost 3 bases and 4 bases, in that order; junction bases with no gene match: 9. In DNA form, the CDR3 reads TGCAGCGTTGATTTACTAGCGGAACCCTCAGATACGCAGTATTTT. It is translated as CSVDLLAEPSDTQYF.

V and J are TRBV6-6 and TRBJ2-2, with D possibly being TRBD2 (5 bases). Germline CDR1 MNHNY, CDR2 SVGAGI (reference sequence). V was trimmed by 7 bases and J by 4 bases, leaving 16 bases between them. The CDR3 has 15 residues. The CDR3 DNA sequence: TGTGCCAGCAAACTACTCCAAGGAGGCACCGGGGAGCTGTTTTTT. It encodes CASKLLQGGTGELFF.